Following are 26 T cell receptor beta chains from one sample sequenced in a study of blood T cells in healthy people across ages. A J-beta primer mix and a sample-barcoded 5' primer were used in a second PCR of roughly 6 to 11 cycles. TCRdb itself ran the 5' RACE reads through MiXCR, one entry per CDR3 protein. The table has about 510,000 distinct CDR3 sequences, about a quarter seen once. The sample was also linked to a second study, of T cells of mothers and their children.

Sequenced: blood. The source of these receptors is a boy aged 2 to 10 in good health.

The rearrangement joins TRBV5-1 to TRBJ2-1, with 8 positions matching TRBD1. The DNA end lines up better with TRBJ2-7; the J call may be wrong. The CDR3 spans 14 residues. Germline CDR1 reads SGHRS; CDR2 reads YFSETQ. In nucleotides, the CDR3 is TGCGCCAGCAGCTTAGGGACAGGACCGAGCGAGCAGTACTTC. Its protein is CASSLGTGPSEQYF.

This chain connects TRBV5-6 to TRBJ2-5; perhaps TRBD2 as D (6 bases). This CDR3 contains 15 residues. Germline V gene data show CDR1 as SGHDT and CDR2 as YYEEEE. Trimming took off 4 bases at V and 4 bases at J, with 17 bases between the two ends. The CDR3 nucleotides are TGTGCCAGCAGCCACGAGGCAGGGAGGCGAGAGACCCAGTACTTC. The encoded protein is CASSHEAGRRETQYF.

This clonotype was counted at least ten times. The CDR3: CASSSLGDYYEQYF. CDR3 DNA sequence: TGTGCCAGCAGCTCCCTGGGGGACTACTACGAGCAGTACTTC. This chain connects TRBV7-8 to TRBJ2-5; 7 nucleotides agree with TRBD2. Near its end, the DNA agrees better with TRBJ2-7, so the J call may be wrong. Germline CDR1 reads SGHVS; CDR2 reads FQNEAQ. The CDR3 sequence is 14 residues long.

The chain carries TRBV25-1 and TRBJ2-5; TRBD1 might be the D (5 bases). Germline values: CDR1 MGHDK, CDR2 SYGVNS. The CDR3 spans 11 residues. Deletions cut 3 bases from V and 7 bases from J, with 6 bases between. CDR3: CASSEGLTQYF. DNA of the CDR3: TGTGCCAGCAGTGAGGGGCTGACCCAGTACTTC.

The chain joins TRBV10-3 to TRBJ1-2, with D perhaps matching TRBD1 (6 bases). Germline V CDR1 and CDR2: ENHRY, SYGVKD. This CDR3 contains 15 residues. The ends were cut back, 0 bases at V and 1 base at J, with 9 bases in the middle. DNA for the CDR3: TGTGCCATCAGTGAGTCTGCCAGGGGTAACTATGGCTACACCTTC. Translating it yields CAISESARGNYGYTF.

Ten or more counts support this clonotype. The genes are TRBV25-1 and TRBJ2-1; D is perhaps TRBD2 (6 bases). V was pared by 7 bases and J by 1 base, with 14 bases between. This CDR3 contains 15 residues. The germline gives CDR1 MGHDK, CDR2 SYGVNS. The CDR3 region is CASISAGDSYNEQFF. In nucleotides, the CDR3 is TGTGCCAGCATCTCAGCGGGTGATTCCTACAATGAGCAGTTCTTC.

This chain uses TRBV29-1 with TRBJ2-7; 8 positions agree with TRBD1. Trimming at V came to 6 bases and at J to 4 bases, leaving 8 bases not matched to a gene. The CDR3 covers 13 residues. Germline CDR1 is SQVTM and CDR2 is ANQGSEA. The CDR3 bases are TGCAGCGTACTGAGGACAGGGACATACGAGCAGTACTTC. It specifies CSVLRTGTYEQYF.

This clonotype has more than one count but fewer than ten. This rearrangement joins TRBV21-1 to TRBJ2-5; TRBD2 is the table's D call and was not checked against the DNA. TRBV21-1 is a pseudogene locus. The CDR3 runs 17 residues. This CDR3 is CASSKGVAGSRLETQYF. Here the CDR3 DNA reads TGTGCCAGCAGCAAAGGGGTAGCAGGGAGTAGGTTGGAGACCCAGTACTTC.

The chain joins TRBV12-3 or TRBV12-4 to TRBJ2-1; perhaps D is TRBD1 or TRBD2 (5 bases each). The ends were cut back, 8 bases at V and 6 bases at J, with 14 bases in the middle. This CDR3 contains 13 residues. The DNA of the CDR3 is TGTGCCAGCCGGAAACGGGACCTCAATGAGCAGTTCTTC. It yields the protein CASRKRDLNEQFF.

In its sample, this clonotype was seen a few times. The V and J genes are TRBV20-1 and TRBJ2-1; tentatively, D is TRBD2 (5 bases). V lost 2 bases and J lost 7, with 21 bases in between. Germline V gives CDR1 DFQATT, CDR2 SNEGSKA (reference sequence). CDR3 length: 16 amino acids. CDR3 amino acids: CSARSFLSRSGNEQFF. The CDR3 DNA reads as TGCAGTGCTAGAAGCTTCCTTAGCCGGTCGGGGAATGAGCAGTTCTTC.

The chain joins TRBV12-3 or TRBV12-4 to TRBJ1-2, with D perhaps TRBD1 (5 bases). CDR3 size: 13 residues. V shed 7 bases and J shed 5 bases, with 14 bases lying between them. This CDR3 reads CASTSQGSYGYTF. In DNA form, the CDR3 reads TGTGCCAGCACATCCCAGGGATCTTATGGCTACACCTTC.

In nucleotides, the CDR3 is TGTGCCAGCAGTGAAGATCTGCGAAACATTCAGTACTTC. Protein sequence: CASSEDLRNIQYF. The chain recombines TRBV6-1 with TRBJ2-4; D unresolved. The CDR3 is 13 residues long. Germline V gene lookup returns CDR1 MNHNS and CDR2 SASEGT. V was clipped by 1 base and J by 6 bases, with 7 bases between them.

The rearrangement links TRBV29-1 to TRBJ2-3; a weak D match, TRBD1 (5 bases). Deletions cut 4 bases from V and 0 bases from J, with 14 bases between. The V gene's germline CDR1 is SQVTM and CDR2 ANQGSEA. The CDR3 consists of 15 residues. The CDR3 loop reads CSVVRGPTSTDTQYF. The CDR3 DNA reads as TGCAGCGTTGTAAGGGGCCCCACTAGCACAGATACGCAGTATTTT.

This clonotype appeared once. V and J are TRBV20-1 and TRBJ2-1, with TRBD2 identical over 8 bases. Germline-derived CDR1 and CDR2 are DFQATT and SNEGSKA (reference sequence). V was clipped by 6 bases and J by 0 bases; unmatched bases: 7. The CDR3 spans 15 residues. The CDR3 sequence: CSAITGTSSYNEQFF. The CDR3 DNA is TGCAGTGCGATTACCGGGACTAGCTCCTACAATGAGCAGTTCTTC.

This clonotype was observed a single time. The rearrangement joins TRBV12-3 or TRBV12-4 to TRBJ2-3; 8 nucleotides line up with TRBD1. The V and J ends lost 3 bases and 5 bases, in that order; junction bases with no gene match: 4. The CDR3 is 14 residues long. CDR3 protein: CASSFQGARDTQYF. In nucleotides, the CDR3 is TGTGCCAGCAGTTTTCAGGGGGCGAGAGATACGCAGTATTTT.

This clonotype was observed a handful of times. The V and J genes are TRBV6-5 and TRBJ2-1; 8 nucleotides agree with TRBD2. The germline V gene has CDR1 MNHEY and CDR2 SVGAGI. The CDR3 is 13 residues long. With V trimmed by 6 bases and J by 9 bases, 7 bases remained unmatched. CDR3 DNA sequence: TGTGCCAGCAGCCCTTCGGGGGGGGTTGAGCAGTTCTTC. The encoded protein is CASSPSGGVEQFF.

The rearrangement links TRBV6-5 to TRBJ2-6; 8 nucleotides align to TRBD2. Germline CDR1 MNHEY, CDR2 SVGAGI. The CDR3 spans 21 residues. Germline trimming cut 4 bases from V and 3 bases from J; bases unmatched to any gene: 20. The CDR3 sequence: CASSSRRVLSSGRGGANVLTF. DNA of the CDR3: TGTGCCAGCAGTTCTAGGAGGGTGCTTTCCAGCGGGAGAGGTGGGGCCAACGTCCTGACTTTC.

V gene TRBV10-3 combines with J gene TRBJ1-2; tentatively, D is TRBD1 (5 bases). The germline V gene encodes CDR1 ENHRY and CDR2 SYGVKD. This CDR3 has 15 residues. V lost 6 bases and J 4 bases, leaving 18 bases between the germline ends. CDR3 sequence reads: CAISFRDEGFYGYTF. For the CDR3, the DNA is TGTGCCATCAGCTTCCGGGACGAAGGCTTCTATGGCTACACCTTC.

V usage is TRBV7-2 and J usage is TRBJ2-1; 9 bases agree with TRBD2. V shed 5 bases, J shed 4 bases, and the junction held 12 bases outside the gene matches. CDR1 is SGHTA, CDR2 FQGNSA, per germline. The CDR3 has 17 residues. Written as DNA, the CDR3 is TGTGCCAGCAGCCTCCGGGGGCTAGCGGGAATTTACAATGAGCAGTTCTTC. This gives the protein CASSLRGLAGIYNEQFF.

This clonotype has ten or more counts. The CDR3, as DNA: TGTGCCAGCAGCCCGGGGACAGGGGACTACGAGCAGTACTTC. The encoded protein is CASSPGTGDYEQYF. This sequence joins TRBV9 and TRBJ2-7, with TRBD1 matching 10 bases. The trim removed 4 bases at V and 3 bases at J, leaving 4 bases unmatched. Germline V gives CDR1 SGDLS, CDR2 YYNGEE. The CDR3 spans 14 residues.

The rearrangement links TRBV5-4 to TRBJ2-3; no clear D gene. V dropped 5 bases and J dropped 4 bases, with 5 bases sitting between them. The CDR3 consists of 11 residues. The germline CDR1 and CDR2 sequences are SGHNT and YYREEE (reference sequence). The CDR3 reads CASRLADTQYF. The CDR3 DNA follows: TGTGCCAGCAGGTTAGCAGATACGCAGTATTTT.

A few counts support this clonotype. The rearrangement joins TRBV27 to TRBJ2-5; D is perhaps TRBD2 (6 bases). Deletions cut 5 bases from V and 4 bases from J, with 11 bases between. The CDR3 has 13 residues. Per the germline V gene, CDR1 is MNHEY and CDR2 is SMNVEV (reference sequence). In nucleotides, the CDR3 is TGTGCCAGCAGTAAACGGGACTTAGAGACCCAGTACTTC. Protein: CASSKRDLETQYF.

This clonotype was seen many times. The rearrangement links TRBV5-1 to TRBJ1-4, with a possible D match to TRBD1 (5 bases). The CDR3 has 14 residues. Between the trimmed V and J ends, which lost 0 bases and 8 bases, there was a span of 11 bases. Germline-derived CDR1 and CDR2 are SGHRS and YFSETQ. The CDR3 reads CASSLEAEGEKLFF. The CDR3 DNA follows: TGCGCCAGCAGCTTGGAGGCAGAGGGGGAAAAACTGTTTTTT. The whole variable domain, filled in from reference TRBV5-1 and TRBJ1-4, reads KAGVTQTPRYLIKTRGQQVTLSCSPISGHRSVSWYQQTPGQGLQFLFEYFSETQRNKGNFPGRFSGRQFSNSRSEMNVSTLELGDSALYLCASSLEAEGEKLFFGSGTQLSVL.

This clonotype has only a few counts. The rearrangement joins TRBV29-1 to TRBJ2-7; possibly TRBD2 for D (6 bases). This CDR3 region has 12 residues. Germline V CDR1 and CDR2: SQVTM, ANQGSEA. Trimming shortened V by 5 bases and J by 2 bases, and 10 bases separated the two germline ends. The DNA for the CDR3 is TGCAGCGTTAGTGGAGGGCCCTACGAGCAGTACTTC. Translated: CSVSGGPYEQYF.

This clonotype was recorded a few times. This chain connects TRBV20-1 to TRBJ2-7; 12 bases align to TRBD2. The CDR3 has 13 amino acids. Germline assignment: CDR1 DFQATT and CDR2 SNEGSKA (reference sequence). V shed 5 bases and J 2 bases; nucleotides not matched to a gene: 1. This chain's CDR3 is CSAPSGGAYEQYF. The CDR3 DNA is TGCAGTGCTCCTAGCGGGGGGGCCTACGAGCAGTACTTC.

This clonotype was found once. The CDR3 DNA follows: TGTGCCATCAGATGGACAGGGGGGTTTGCGAACACTGAAGCTTTCTTT. Residues: CAIRWTGGFANTEAFF. The rearrangement joins TRBV10-3 to TRBJ1-1; TRBD1 matches 10 bases. The germline CDR1 and CDR2 sequences are ENHRY and SYGVKD. This CDR3 is 16 amino acids long. V was clipped by 6 bases and J by 1 base; unmatched bases: 8.